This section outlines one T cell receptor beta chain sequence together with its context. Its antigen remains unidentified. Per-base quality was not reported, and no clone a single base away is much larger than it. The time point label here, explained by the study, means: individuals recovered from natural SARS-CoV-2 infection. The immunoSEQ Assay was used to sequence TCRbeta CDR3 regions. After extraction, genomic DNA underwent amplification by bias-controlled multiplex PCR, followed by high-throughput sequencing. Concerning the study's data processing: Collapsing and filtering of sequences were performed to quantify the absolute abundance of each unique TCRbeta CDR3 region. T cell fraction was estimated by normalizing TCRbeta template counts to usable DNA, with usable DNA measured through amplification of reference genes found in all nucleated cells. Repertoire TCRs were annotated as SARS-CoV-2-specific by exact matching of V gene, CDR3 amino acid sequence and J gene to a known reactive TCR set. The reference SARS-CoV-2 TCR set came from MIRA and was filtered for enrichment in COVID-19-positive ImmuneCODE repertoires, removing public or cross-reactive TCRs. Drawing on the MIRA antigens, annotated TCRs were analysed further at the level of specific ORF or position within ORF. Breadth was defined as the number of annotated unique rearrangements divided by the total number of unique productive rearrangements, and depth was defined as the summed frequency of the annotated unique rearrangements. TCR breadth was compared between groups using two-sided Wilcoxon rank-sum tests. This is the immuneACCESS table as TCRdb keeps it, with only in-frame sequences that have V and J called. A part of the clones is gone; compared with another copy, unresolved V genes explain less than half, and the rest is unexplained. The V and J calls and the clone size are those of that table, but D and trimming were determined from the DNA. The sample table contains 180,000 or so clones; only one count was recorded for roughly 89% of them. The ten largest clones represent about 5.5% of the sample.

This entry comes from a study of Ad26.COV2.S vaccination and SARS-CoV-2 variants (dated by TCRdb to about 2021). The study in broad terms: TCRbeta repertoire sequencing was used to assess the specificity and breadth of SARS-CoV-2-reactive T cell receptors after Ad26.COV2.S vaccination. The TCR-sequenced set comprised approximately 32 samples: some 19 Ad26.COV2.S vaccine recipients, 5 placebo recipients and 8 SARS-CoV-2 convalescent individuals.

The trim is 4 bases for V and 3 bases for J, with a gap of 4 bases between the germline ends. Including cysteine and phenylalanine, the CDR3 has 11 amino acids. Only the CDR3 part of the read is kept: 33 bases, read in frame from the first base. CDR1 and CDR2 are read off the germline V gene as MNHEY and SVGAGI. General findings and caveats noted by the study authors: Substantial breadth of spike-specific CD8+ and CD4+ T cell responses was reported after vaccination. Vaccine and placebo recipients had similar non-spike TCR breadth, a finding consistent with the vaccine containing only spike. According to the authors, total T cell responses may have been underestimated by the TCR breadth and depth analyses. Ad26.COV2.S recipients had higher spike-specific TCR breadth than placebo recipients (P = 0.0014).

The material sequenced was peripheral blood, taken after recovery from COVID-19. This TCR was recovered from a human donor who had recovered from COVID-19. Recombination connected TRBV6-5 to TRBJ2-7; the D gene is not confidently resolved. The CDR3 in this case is CASSSVYEQYF. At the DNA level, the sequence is TGTGCCAGCAGTTCAGTCTACGAGCAGTACTTC.